The 4 T cell receptor beta chains given below trace back to one sample, sequenced in a study of T cell changes during pregnancy in multiple sclerosis. The protocol was immunoSEQ multiplex PCR, while the TCRdb copy is restricted to in-frame clones and leaves out a portion. The sample yields tens of thousands of clones, roughly nine tenths seen once. Specimen: CD4+ T cells from peripheral blood mononuclear cells, collected after pregnancy. These receptor sequences come from a female donor with multiple sclerosis, enrolled in a pregnancy study.

The rearrangement links TRBV18 to TRBJ2-6; 11 bases fit TRBD1. This CDR3 region has 17 residues. The J segment lost 5 bases and the V segment lost 4 bases, leaving 7 bases of the junction unmatched. Germline assignment: CDR1 KGHSH and CDR2 LQKENI. The CDR3: CASSHGQGARRANVLTF. CDR3 DNA sequence: TGTGCCAGCTCACACGGACAGGGGGCGCGGAGGGCCAACGTCCTGACTTTC.

The chain uses TRBV5-1 and TRBJ2-5; D is uncertain. Deletions cut 4 bases from V and 0 bases from J, with 10 bases between. The CDR3 totals 14 residues. Germline V CDR1 and CDR2: SGHRS, YFSETQ. For the CDR3, the DNA is TGCGCCAGCAGCCCCACAGAGTACCAAGAGACCCAGTACTTC. It is translated as CASSPTEYQETQYF.

This chain links TRBV9 with TRBJ2-1, with D perhaps matching TRBD1 (5 bases). The CDR3 has 16 residues. V lost 0 bases and J 0 bases, leaving 10 bases between the germline ends. Germline V gene sequence: CDR1 SGDLS, CDR2 YYNGEE. CDR3 protein: CASSVGGHSSYNEQFF. The CDR3 bases are TGTGCCAGCAGCGTAGGTGGACATTCCTCCTACAATGAGCAGTTCTTC.

CDR3 amino acids: CASTDRGPTDTQYF. The DNA of the CDR3 is TGCGCCAGCACGGACAGGGGGCCCACAGATACGCAGTATTTT. This chain links TRBV23-1 with TRBJ2-3; 11 bases line up with TRBD1. TRBV23-1 is recorded as an ORF, its role being uncertain. With V trimmed by 7 bases and J by 2 bases, 2 bases remained unmatched. The length of the CDR3 is 14 residues.